These 24 T cell receptor beta chains were sequenced from one sample in a study of T cell changes during pregnancy in multiple sclerosis. The table came from immunoSEQ multiplex PCR; TCRdb's copy has only in-frame clones and leaves some out. This sample yields roughly 62,000 clones, of which around 89% are seen a single time; about 2.7% belongs to the top ten. This specimen consisted of peripheral blood, obtained in the first trimester of pregnancy. The receptors here all came from a female donor with multiple sclerosis, enrolled in a pregnancy study.

This clone was detected once. The chain combines TRBV6-1 with TRBJ2-2; TRBD2 matches 7 bases. The germline gives CDR1 MNHNS, CDR2 SASEGT. CDR3 length: 17 residues. The junction had 7 bases not matched to a gene; V was cut back by 3 bases and J by 0 bases. This chain's CDR3 is CASSDSSSGPNTGELFF. The CDR3 nucleotides read TGTGCCAGCAGTGATTCGTCTAGCGGCCCGAACACCGGGGAGCTGTTTTTT.

A word on this clone: The same CDR3 is also encoded by other DNA sequences in this sample. This sequence joins TRBV18 and TRBJ1-5; tentative D call: TRBD1 (5 bases). This CDR3 is built from 15 residues. Per the germline V gene, CDR1 is KGHSH and CDR2 is LQKENI. V was trimmed by 3 bases and J by 4 bases, leaving 13 bases between them. CDR3 protein: CASSPGTGGNQPQHF. CDR3 coding DNA: TGTGCCAGCTCACCGGGAACAGGTGGTAATCAGCCCCAGCATTTT.

The chain has TRBV18 and TRBJ2-3; tentatively, D is TRBD2 (5 bases). V was shortened by 0 bases and J by 0 bases, with 10 bases between the two germline ends. Germline V gene lookup returns CDR1 KGHSH and CDR2 LQKENI. The CDR3 sequence is 16 residues long. CDR3 in amino acids: CASSPPKRTSTDTQYF. The CDR3 DNA reads as TGTGCCAGCTCACCACCGAAGCGGACCAGCACAGATACGCAGTATTTT.

The chain couples TRBV30 to TRBJ1-2, with 8 bases fitting TRBD1. V shed 2 bases and J 0 bases; nucleotides not matched to a gene: 5. Germline V gene data show CDR1 as GTSNPN and CDR2 as SVGIG (reference sequence). CDR3 length equals 15 residues. CDR3 protein: CAWSIWDRSNYGYTF. In DNA, the CDR3 is TGTGCCTGGAGTATCTGGGACAGGTCTAACTATGGCTACACCTTC. Looking up the rest from reference TRBV30 and TRBJ1-2 gives the full variable domain: SQTIHQWPATLVQPVGSPLSLECTVEGTSNPNLYWYRQAAGRGLQLLFYSVGIGQISSEVPQNLSASRPQDRQFILSSKKLLLSDSGFYLCAWSIWDRSNYGYTFGSGTRLTVV.

The chain is built from TRBV2 and TRBJ2-2, with TRBD2 matching 8 bases. J lost 7 bases, V lost 9 bases, and 16 bases had no gene match. The CDR3 is 16 residues long. Germline values: CDR1 SNHLY, CDR2 FYNNEI. CDR3 residues: CASESPGLGSVGELFF. In DNA form, the CDR3 reads TGTGCCAGTGAGAGCCCGGGACTAGGAAGCGTCGGGGAGCTGTTTTTT.

The V call is TRBV7-2, the J call TRBJ2-7; D is perhaps TRBD1 (6 bases). The CDR3 is 14 residues long. Trimming removed 3 bases at V and 0 bases at J, with 9 bases between. The V gene's germline CDR1 is SGHTA and CDR2 FQGNSA. In DNA, the CDR3 is TGTGCCAGCAGCTTGTGGGGGCTCTCCTACGAGCAGTACTTC. This sequence encodes CASSLWGLSYEQYF.

The chain couples TRBV7-8 to TRBJ2-7; TRBD2 matches 9 bases. CDR3 length: 17 residues. CDR1 and CDR2 (germline): SGHVS, FQNEAQ. With V trimmed by 1 base and J by 0 bases, 7 bases remained unmatched. The CDR3 sequence is CASSLDGIAGASYEQYF. In DNA, the CDR3 is TGTGCCAGCAGCTTAGACGGAATAGCGGGGGCCTCCTACGAGCAGTACTTC.

The V call is TRBV11-2, the J call TRBJ2-3, with D hard to call. The CDR3 totals 14 residues. Trimming removed 2 bases from V and 0 bases from J, with 6 bases in between. CDR1 is SGHAT, CDR2 FQNNGV, per germline. CDR3 nucleotides: TGTGCCAGCAGCTTATCTGTCAGCACAGATACGCAGTATTTT. Translating gives CASSLSVSTDTQYF. Supplemented by reference TRBV11-2 and TRBJ2-3, the full variable domain reads EAGVAQSPRYKIIEKRQSVAFWCNPISGHATLYWYQQILGQGPKLLIQFQNNGVVDDSQLPKDRFSAERLKGVDSTLKIQPAKLEDSAVYLCASSLSVSTDTQYFGPGTRLTVL.

The chain couples TRBV4-2 to TRBJ2-3; TRBD2 agrees at 13 bases. The V and J ends lost 1 base and 4 bases, in that order; junction bases with no gene match: 5. The CDR3 loop spans 17 amino acids. Looked up from germline, CDR1 is LGHNA and CDR2 is YNFKEQ. The CDR3 region has the DNA TGTGCCAGCAGCCAAGGGACCGGGACTAGCGGGGCAGATACGCAGTATTTT. Amino acid sequence: CASSQGTGTSGADTQYF.

The chain employs TRBV6-6 and TRBJ1-1, with D maybe TRBD1 (5 bases). V was trimmed by 5 bases and J by 6 bases, leaving 13 bases between them. This CDR3 has 13 residues. The germline CDR1 and CDR2 sequences are MNHNY and SVGAGI (reference sequence). The CDR3 coding sequence is TGTGCCAGCAGTATCCAGGGTGGCTCTGAAGCTTTCTTT. Amino acids: CASSIQGGSEAFF.

The chain carries TRBV19 and TRBJ2-3; D might be TRBD2 (6 bases). The germline CDR1 and CDR2 sequences are LNHDA and SQIVND (reference sequence). The CDR3 is 14 residues long. Deletions cut 4 bases from V and 1 base from J, with 9 bases between. CDR3 sequence: CASSRLAGTDTQYF. DNA of the CDR3: TGTGCCAGTAGTAGGTTAGCGGGCACAGATACGCAGTATTTT.

CDR3 nucleotide sequence: TGTGCCTGGAGTGTTATTCGTGAGCAGTTCTTC. Its protein is CAWSVIREQFF. The gene calls are TRBV30 and TRBJ2-1, with D unclear. Trimming stripped 0 bases from V and 9 bases from J, with 6 bases between. This CDR3 comprises 11 residues. Germline CDR1 and CDR2: GTSNPN and SVGIG (reference sequence).

V gene TRBV6-5 combines with J gene TRBJ2-1; TRBD2 matches 11 bases. Germline CDR1 MNHEY, CDR2 SVGAGI. V gave up 0 bases and J gave up 9 bases; unmatched junction bases: 7. The CDR3 sequence is 16 residues long. The CDR3 here is CASSYSTGLAASEQFF. CDR3 bases: TGTGCCAGCAGTTACTCCACGGGACTAGCGGCCAGTGAGCAGTTCTTC.

A remark on this clone: The same CDR3 arises from other DNA sequences in this sample as well. The rearrangement links TRBV5-1 to TRBJ2-7; D is possibly TRBD2 (5 bases). The germline V gene encodes CDR1 SGHRS and CDR2 YFSETQ. The length of the CDR3 is 14 residues. Trimming cost V 4 bases and J 2 bases, with 13 bases left between them. The DNA for the CDR3 is TGCGCCAGCAGCCACGGACTGACGCCCTACGAGCAGTACTTC. As protein: CASSHGLTPYEQYF.

The V and J genes are TRBV19 and TRBJ1-2; D unclear. The CDR3 consists of 14 residues. V lost 5 bases and J lost 5, with 15 bases in between. CDR1 and CDR2 (germline): LNHDA, SQIVND (reference sequence). The CDR3 spells CASSAAASGYGYTF. The CDR3 DNA is TGTGCCAGTAGTGCCGCGGCGAGCGGATATGGCTACACCTTC. The full variable domain, in which reference TRBV19 and TRBJ1-2 provide the parts outside the CDR3, is DGGITQSPKYLFRKEGQNVTLSCEQNLNHDAMYWYRQDPGQGLRLIYYSQIVNDFQKGDIAEGYSVSREKKESFPLTVTSAQKNPTAFYLCASSAAASGYGYTFGSGTRLTVV.

This clone was picked up one time. CDR3 in amino acids: CAGLEADSNQPQHF. CDR3 in DNA: TGTGCCGGGCTGGAGGCCGACTCCAATCAGCCCCAGCATTTT. The gene calls are TRBV10-3 and TRBJ1-5, with D unclear. The CDR3 is 14 residues long. CDR1 is ENHRY, CDR2 SYGVKD, per germline. Trimming shortened V by 11 bases and J by 3 bases, and 17 bases separated the two germline ends.

This chain uses TRBV7-2 with TRBJ2-7; 9 nucleotides align to TRBD2. This CDR3 contains 14 residues. Germline CDR1 is SGHTA and CDR2 is FQGNSA. After removal of 6 bases from V and 0 bases from J, the junction contained 3 bases not matched to a gene. For the CDR3, the DNA is TGTGCCAGCAGGAGACTAGCGGACTCCTACGAGCAGTACTTC. Translating gives CASRRLADSYEQYF.

V and J are TRBV5-1 and TRBJ1-1, with 8 positions matching TRBD1. V lost 0 bases to trimming and J lost 4 bases; unmatched junction nucleotides: 2. Germline CDR1 SGHRS, CDR2 YFSETQ. CDR3 length: 14 residues. The CDR3 DNA reads TGCGCCAGCAGCTTGGGGACAGGGAGCACTGAAGCTTTCTTT. Translation gives CASSLGTGSTEAFF.

Only a few counts were recorded for this clone. The rearrangement links TRBV27 to TRBJ2-1; 9 positions agree with TRBD2. Germline V CDR1 and CDR2: MNHEY, SMNVEV (reference sequence). The V gene end was trimmed by 6 bases and the J gene end by 4 bases; junction bases not matched to a gene: 4. The CDR3 has 14 residues. The CDR3 bases are TGTGCCAGCAGGACTAGCGGTTGGTACAATGAGCAGTTCTTC. Translating gives CASRTSGWYNEQFF.

There are a few counts of this clone. This rearrangement joins TRBV4-2 to TRBJ2-7, with 10 nucleotides matching TRBD2. The CDR3 spans 15 residues. Looked up from germline, CDR1 is LGHNA and CDR2 is YNFKEQ. The ends lost 4 bases at V and 0 bases at J; junction bases unmatched: 3. The CDR3 nucleotides are TGTGCCAGCAGCCCGGGACTAGCGTCCTCCTACGAGCAGTACTTC. This sequence encodes CASSPGLASSYEQYF.

This chain uses TRBV11-2 with TRBJ1-6, with D unresolved. The CDR3 has 13 amino acids. Germline V gives CDR1 SGHAT, CDR2 FQNNGV. Trimming shortened V by 0 bases and J by 7 bases, and 4 bases separated the two germline ends. CDR3 DNA sequence: TGTGCCAGCAGCTTAGATCAGAATTCACCCCTCCACTTT. Translated: CASSLDQNSPLHF.

The chain combines TRBV2 with TRBJ2-3; 8 nucleotides align to TRBD2. The CDR3 has 15 amino acids. Germline CDR1 SNHLY, CDR2 FYNNEI. The trim removed 4 bases at V and 3 bases at J, leaving 6 bases unmatched. The CDR3 here is CASSVSGSKTDTQYF. The CDR3 bases are TGTGCCAGCAGTGTCAGCGGGAGTAAAACAGATACGCAGTATTTT.

The V gene is TRBV5-4, the J gene TRBJ2-7; 13 positions match TRBD2. CDR1 and CDR2 (germline): SGHNT, YYREEE (reference sequence). This CDR3 contains 17 residues. V shed 0 bases, J shed 3 bases, and the junction held 6 bases outside the gene matches. The CDR3 here is CASSLGLAGGKGYEQYF. The DNA of the CDR3 is TGTGCCAGCAGCTTGGGACTAGCGGGGGGCAAGGGCTACGAGCAGTACTTC.

The genes are TRBV9 and TRBJ1-4, with D possibly matching TRBD1 (6 bases). Trimming removed 4 bases from V and 7 bases from J, with 17 bases in between. Per the germline V gene, CDR1 is SGDLS and CDR2 is YYNGEE. The CDR3 sequence is 15 residues long. In DNA, the CDR3 is TGTGCCAGCAGCCCCTCTAGGGCAGGGGTTGAAAAACTGTTTTTT. This codes for CASSPSRAGVEKLFF.